These 3 T cell receptor beta chains were sequenced from one sample in a study of T cells in women clearing cervical HPV infection. Repertoires were generated with immunoSEQ multiplex PCR, while TCRdb's copy carries only in-frame clones and drops some. The sample includes under 45,000 clones. Sequenced: blood buffy coat. All receptors come from a woman between 18 and 75 years old with a cervical HPV16 infection that either progressed to CIN3+ or cleared (not recorded which).

The CDR3 here is CASSLEPGSNQPQHF. The sequenced CDR3 bases are TGCGCCAGCAGCTTGGAACCAGGGAGCAATCAGCCC. The gene calls are TRBV5-1 and TRBJ1-5; maybe TRBD1 (5 bases). The read is 3 residues too short to cover the CDR3 end, so that end is filled in from the germline J gene. CDR3 length: 15 amino acids. Germline-derived CDR1 and CDR2 are SGHRS and YFSETQ. With 0 bases removed from V and 1 base from J, the gap between germline ends came to 8 bases.

About this clone: From the germline J gene comes the end of the CDR3, since the read stops 3 residues before it. The chain carries TRBV18 and TRBJ1-2, with 10 bases matching TRBD1. Germline V gene data show CDR1 as KGHSH and CDR2 as LQKENI. The CDR3 sequence is 15 residues long. The CDR3 DNA, read in part, is TGTGCCAGCTCACCGACCGGGACAGGGGAATACGAC. Its translation: CASSPTGTGEYD. In full, the CDR3 is CASSPTGTGEYDYTF.

As for this clone: The CDR3 end falls 3 residues outside the read, so it is completed with the germline J gene. The genes are TRBV20-1 and TRBJ1-2; the D gene is possibly TRBD1 (5 bases). The CDR3 runs 14 residues. Trimming shortened V by 5 bases and J by 3 bases, and 16 bases separated the two germline ends. The V gene's germline CDR1 is DFQATT and CDR2 SNEGSKA (reference sequence). Partial CDR3 DNA: TGCAGTGCTCAAGTCCGCGGGGACGACTATGGC. As protein: CSAQVRGDDYG. The whole CDR3 is CSAQVRGDDYGYTF.